These T cell receptor beta chains were read from a single sample in a study of post-analysis software for immune sequencing data. TCRdb independently ran MiXCR on the PCR reads; one entry per CDR3 protein. The sample lists hundreds of thousands of distinct CDR3 sequences; about 60% were seen once. Source material: blood. The receptor source for this set is a girl aged 2 to 9 with multiple sclerosis. The CDR3 runs from the conserved cysteine through the conserved F or W. D genes are given only for firm matches. Rows give clone size only sometimes, using once, few, many, or a class for an expanded clone.

DNA | CDR3 | J | size | D | V
TGCAGCGTTGATTCGGGGAACACTGAAGCTTTCTTT | CSVDSGNTEAFF | TRBJ1-1 | . | . | TRBV29-1
TGCGCCAGCAGCTTGAGTCCCGCCAGCTCCTACAATGAGCAGTTCTTC | CASSLSPASSYNEQFF | TRBJ2-1 | once | . | TRBV5-1
TGTGCCACCGGTCCAGCAGCAGATACGCAGTATTTT | CATGPAADTQYF | TRBJ2-3 | . | . | TRBV10-3
TGTGCCAGCAGCGGGGGGACAGGCCAGGTCGGAGATACGCAGTATTTT | CASSGGTGQVGDTQYF | TRBJ2-3 | . | TRBD1 | TRBV7-2
TGTGCCAGCCGCCAGACCCAGGGGTCAATAACTGAAGCTTTCTTT | CASRQTQGSITEAFF | TRBJ1-1 | once | . | TRBV6-5
TGCGCCAGCAGCTTGGAACTAGCGGGAGGGAGAAGCACAGATACGCAGTATTTT | CASSLELAGGRSTDTQYF | TRBJ2-3 | . | TRBD2 | TRBV5-1
TGTGCCAGCAGCCCCGTAGCGGTCCTCTCCTACAATGAGCAGTTCTTC | CASSPVAVLSYNEQFF | TRBJ2-1 | . | . | TRBV12-3/TRBV12-4
TGTGCCACCAGCACGCGACCGGGACAGAAATACGAGCAGTACTTC | CATSTRPGQKYEQYF | TRBJ2-7 | . | TRBD1 | TRBV15
TGCAGCGTTGGAAAGGGGGCGACTTTTCAAGAGACCCAGTACTTC | CSVGKGATFQETQYF | TRBJ2-5 | . | TRBD1 | TRBV29-1
TGTGCCAGCAGTGTGGACAGGGCCGCCCAGTACTTC | CASSVDRAAQYF | TRBJ2-5 | . | TRBD1 | TRBV6-1
TGTGCCAGCACCCTCGGGGGAGTAGCGGGAGTATGGGATACGCAGTATTTT | CASTLGGVAGVWDTQYF | TRBJ2-3 | . | TRBD2 | TRBV12-3/TRBV12-4
TGTGCCATCAGTTCAACGGGGAGTGTGGGGAACATTCAGTACTTC | CAISSTGSVGNIQYF | TRBJ2-4 | . | . | TRBV10-3
TGTGCCAGCAGCTCCATAGATGGCAACGTCCTGACTTTC | CASSSIDGNVLTF | TRBJ2-6 | . | . | TRBV7-9
TGCGCCAGCAGCTTGTTCCTAGCGGGGGGGCTCAGTGAGCAGTTCTTC | CASSLFLAGGLSEQFF | TRBJ2-1 | few | TRBD2 | TRBV5-1
TGTGCCAGCAGCTCCTCGGGGGCGCGGAAGACCCAGTACTTC | CASSSSGARKTQYF | TRBJ2-5 | few | . | TRBV11-2
TGTGCCAGCAGCCCCAACAACGAAAAACTGTTTTTT | CASSPNNEKLFF | TRBJ1-4 | few | . | TRBV7-9
TGTGCCAGCACCCACGTCGGACAGGTCAACTATAGCAATCAGCCCCAGCATTTT | CASTHVGQVNYSNQPQHF | TRBJ1-5 | . | TRBD1 | TRBV6-4
TGCAGTGCTAGAAAGACAGGGAACTATGGCTACACCTTC | CSARKTGNYGYTF | TRBJ1-2 | . | TRBD1 | TRBV20-1
TGCAGCGTTAAGGACAGTAGGTATGGCTACACCTTC | CSVKDSRYGYTF | TRBJ1-2 | few | . | TRBV29-1
TGCAGTGTGCTGGGACTAGCGGGAGGTGCATCCTACAATGAGCAGTTCTTC | CSVLGLAGGASYNEQFF | TRBJ2-1 | few | TRBD2 | TRBV20-1
TGTGCCAGCAGCCAGCTCGGGACGGATAGCACAGATACGCAGTATTTT | CASSQLGTDSTDTQYF | TRBJ2-3 | . | . | TRBV12-3/TRBV12-4
TGCGCCAGCAGCCGGGACAGGGGTAAGCAGTACTTC | CASSRDRGKQYF | TRBJ2-5 | . | TRBD1 | TRBV5-1
TGCGCCAGCAGCTTGGATGGAGGGGCCGAGCAGTACTTC | CASSLDGGAEQYF | TRBJ2-7 | few | . | TRBV5-1
TGCAGTGCTAGAGGGCACATCAGTCCCTACGAGCAGTACTTC | CSARGHISPYEQYF | TRBJ2-7 | . | . | TRBV20-1
TGTGCCAGCAGCCAAGGACTAGCGGGAGAGGGAGAGGAGACCCAGTACTTC | CASSQGLAGEGEETQYF | TRBJ2-5 | few | TRBD2 | TRBV4-2
TGCGCCAGCAGCTTGGTAGTAGCTGCGGGAGGATGGAATGAGCAGTTCTTC | CASSLVVAAGGWNEQFF | TRBJ2-1 | . | TRBD2 | TRBV5-1
TGTGCCAGCAGCGTAGTAGGGGGAGAGGGCTACACCTTC | CASSVVGGEGYTF | TRBJ1-2 | . | . | TRBV9
TGTGCCACCAGACTCGAGCTGGGGACGGGAGGCTACACCTTC | CATRLELGTGGYTF | TRBJ1-2 | few | . | TRBV10-3
TGTGCCAGCAGTCTTTTTTTTGACAGGGGCCAATTCGGGGCCAACGTCCTGACTTTC | CASSLFFDRGQFGANVLTF | TRBJ2-6 | once | TRBD1 | TRBV4-2
TGTGCCAGCAATGTGCGGGCAGAGAGCCAGCCCCAGCATTTT | CASNVRAESQPQHF | TRBJ1-5 | . | . | TRBV6-6
TGCAGTGCTCCCCAGTCAGCGGGTAACTCCGAGCAGTACTTC | CSAPQSAGNSEQYF | TRBJ2-7 | few | . | TRBV20-1
TGCAGTGCTAGAGACTCCAGGGGGCCTTGGGAGCAGTTCTTC | CSARDSRGPWEQFF | TRBJ2-1 | few | TRBD1 | TRBV20-1
TGTGCCAGCAGCCTAAAAGGCCGGGAAGAAAAACTGTTTTTT | CASSLKGREEKLFF | TRBJ1-4 | . | . | TRBV7-2
TGTGCCACCAGCAGAGATCGGGTGGGTGGTGGATATGGCTACACCTTC | CATSRDRVGGGYGYTF | TRBJ1-2 | once | . | TRBV15
TGTGCCAGCAGTTCCCTTCCCTACGAGCAGTACTTC | CASSSLPYEQYF | TRBJ2-7 | few | . | TRBV12-3/TRBV12-4